Listed here is a single T cell receptor (beta chain). Its antigen is not known. The CDR3 is 15 residues long. Germline trimming cut 2 bases from V and 6 bases from J; bases unmatched to any gene: 6. Germline CDR1 and CDR2: SGDLS and YYNGEE. Constant-segment primers served in 5'RACE that generated TCR alpha and TCR beta cDNA libraries bearing sample barcodes and UMIs. TCRdb reanalysed the 5' RACE reads using MiXCR and keeps one entry per CDR3 protein. Seen here are fewer than 450,000 distinct CDR3 sequences, roughly a quarter observed once, and the top ten hold about 8.7%. The sample is drawn from a study of T-cell memory formation after mild COVID-19. General observations from the study: Some SARS-CoV-2-responding clones were already detected in memory before infection.

This clonotype originated in an adult woman who had mild COVID-19 (a few samples of this study predate the infection). Cell type and time point are not known. The chain links TRBV9 to TRBJ2-7, with 12 bases identical to TRBD1. Sequencing was done on a sample of PBMCs or a T cell subset sorted from them (not recorded which). The CDR3 loop reads CASSVSGDRGREQYF. Here the CDR3 DNA reads TGTGCCAGCAGCGTCAGTGGGGACAGGGGGCGCGAGCAGTACTTC. The full variable domain, rest sourced from reference TRBV9 and TRBJ2-7, is DSGVTQTPKHLITATGQRVTLRCSPRSGDLSVYWYQQSLDQGLQFLIQYYNGEERAKGNILERFSAQQFPDLHSELNLSSLELGDSALYFCASSVSGDRGREQYFGPGTRLTVT.